The 15 T cell receptor beta chains in this list originate from one sample, sequenced in a study of CXCR3-negative and CXCR3-positive naive CD8 T cells. Regarding the study as a whole: For CXCR3-positive naive cells, TRB CDR3s were more hydrophobic than those of CXCR3-negative naive cells.

Via 5' RACE with UMI labels, TRB cDNA libraries were prepared. TCRdb re-called the 5' RACE reads; one entry per CDR3 protein, DNA not given. This listing includes about 150,000 distinct CDR3 sequences. Antigens for these TCRs are unknown. The sequencing sample was made of naive CXCR3+ CD8+ T cells from blood. The subset here: CD45RO-CCR7+CD27+CD95- naive CD8+ T cells expressing CXCR3 (TNR3+). These receptors came from a human donor in good health. Some clones in this sample may be carry-over from other donors' samples.

The genes are TRBV29-1 and TRBJ2-7; the D gene TCRdb calls, TRBD1, cannot be checked with no DNA. This CDR3 spans 14 amino acids. CDR1 SQVTM and CDR2 ANQGSEA come from the germline V gene. The CDR3 sequence is CSVVVQGDRYEQYF.

The chain carries TRBV7-2 and TRBJ2-2; TCRdb names TRBD2, which stays unverified in the absence of DNA. The CDR3 spans 16 residues. The germline CDR1 and CDR2 sequences are SGHTA and FQGNSA. The CDR3 sequence: CASSLTSGSNTGELFF.

The chain joins TRBV15 to TRBJ2-1; TCRdb returns TRBD2, unconfirmable since there is no DNA. The CDR3 has 16 amino acids. CDR1 and CDR2 from the germline V gene are LNHNV and YYDKDF (reference sequence). The CDR3 is CATSRDTSGGYNEQFF.

The chain uses TRBV29-1 and TRBJ1-1; TCRdb outputs TRBD1, but without DNA this stays unchecked. This CDR3 region has 14 residues. Per germline, CDR1 SQVTM and CDR2 ANQGSEA. The CDR3 here is CSVDRDGYGTEAFF. Based on the CDR3 plus reference TRBV29-1 and TRBJ1-1, the full variable domain is SAVISQKPSRDICQRGTSLTIQCQVDSQVTMMFWYRQQPGQSLTLIATANQGSEATYESGFVIDKFPISRPNLTFSTLTVSNMSPEDSSIYLCSVDRDGYGTEAFFGQGTRLTVV.

The V gene is TRBV5-6, the J gene TRBJ2-3; the TRBD2 assignment by TCRdb is unverifiable without DNA. The CDR3 runs 15 residues. Germline-derived CDR1 and CDR2 are SGHDT and YYEEEE. CDR3: CASTRTSDLTDTQYF.

The chain links TRBV14 to TRBJ2-7; TCRdb's D call of TRBD2 is untestable without DNA. This CDR3 spans 15 amino acids. Looked up from germline, CDR1 is SGHDN and CDR2 is FVKESK. The CDR3 sequence is CASSQEVAGAEEQYF.

The V gene is TRBV7-9, the J gene TRBJ2-7. Germline CDR1 and CDR2: SEHNR and FQNEAQ (reference sequence). The CDR3 has 14 residues. This CDR3 is CASSLAGNPYEQYF.

The chain is built from TRBV7-2 and TRBJ2-7; TCRdb lists TRBD1, though no DNA is available to test this call. The CDR3 length is 16 residues. Looked up from germline, CDR1 is SGHTA and CDR2 is FQGNSA. This CDR3 reads CASSFNGQGGFYEQYF. Full variable domain (remainder filled in from reference TRBV7-2 and TRBJ2-7): GAGVSQSPSNKVTEKGKDVELRCDPISGHTALYWYRQSLGQGLEFLIYFQGNSAPDKSGLPSDRFSAERTGGSVSTLTIQRTQQEDSAVYLCASSFNGQGGFYEQYFGPGTRLTVT.

V gene TRBV15 combines with J gene TRBJ2-2; no DNA is available, so the TRBD1 call from TCRdb remains unchecked. CDR3 length: 14 amino acids. Germline V lookup: CDR1 LNHNV, CDR2 YYDKDF (reference sequence). The CDR3 protein is CATIDDPGTGELFF.

The rearrangement links TRBV2 to TRBJ2-3; TCRdb calls TRBD2, which cannot be checked without DNA. CDR1 is SNHLY and CDR2 is FYNNEI in the germline V gene. This CDR3 has 18 amino acids. This CDR3 is CASSEAGTSRGVQDTQYF.

The J gene is TRBJ1-2, the V gene TRBV29-1; TCRdb picks TRBD1, but there is no DNA to check that call. The CDR3 spans 13 residues. Germline V CDR1 and CDR2: SQVTM, ANQGSEA. CDR3: CSGTGTGDYGYTF.

This CDR3 reads CASSLTSGSTDTQYF. This chain joins TRBV5-5 and TRBJ2-3; TCRdb returns TRBD2, unconfirmable since there is no DNA. The CDR3 sequence is 15 residues long. Germline V gives CDR1 SGHKS, CDR2 YYEKEE (reference sequence). Variable domain in full (rest from reference TRBV5-5 and TRBJ2-3): DAGVTQSPTHLIKTRGQQVTLRCSPISGHKSVSWYQQVLGQGPQFIFQYYEKEERGRGNFPDRFSARQFPNYSSELNVNALLLGDSALYLCASSLTSGSTDTQYFGPGTRLTVL.

This rearrangement joins TRBV20-1 to TRBJ2-7; TCRdb gives TRBD2 as the D gene, but with no DNA this cannot be confirmed. Germline CDR1 is DFQATT and CDR2 is SNEGSKA (reference sequence). This CDR3 has 17 residues. CDR3 protein: CSARDAVIAGAYYEQYF.

This sequence joins TRBV5-1 and TRBJ1-1. CDR1 is SGHRS and CDR2 is YFSETQ in the germline V gene. This CDR3 is built from 13 residues. The CDR3 is CASSLAVNIEAFF.

The chain combines TRBV12-3 or TRBV12-4 with TRBJ2-1; with no DNA, the TCRdb D assignment of TRBD1 cannot be verified. This CDR3 is 15 amino acids long. The CDR3 sequence is CASSLGTGWENEQFF.